The 7 T cell receptor beta chains presented below share a single source sample, sequenced in a study of blood T cell repertoires in COVID-19. Clones were sequenced by immunoSEQ multiplex PCR, and TCRdb holds only the in-frame ones, with some missing. The sample lists about 270,000 clones; 81% were seen once. Sequences were obtained from peripheral blood. These receptor sequences come from a woman in her sixties with active or convalescent COVID-19.

The chain couples TRBV7-2 to TRBJ2-2; 7 bases are a match to TRBD2. The CDR3 is made up of 12 amino acids. Germline CDR1 SGHTA, CDR2 FQGNSA. V shed 9 bases and J 7 bases; nucleotides not matched to a gene: 5. The CDR3 here is CARREVGGELFF. CDR3 in DNA: TGTGCCAGACGGGAGGTGGGCGGGGAGCTGTTTTTT.

This chain connects TRBV19 to TRBJ2-1; D perhaps matches TRBD2 (5 bases). The CDR3 is 17 amino acids. Germline lookup yields CDR1 LNHDA and CDR2 SQIVND (reference sequence). V dropped 3 bases and J dropped 3 bases, with 18 bases sitting between them. The CDR3 reads CASSIPLDSAGYNEQFF. In DNA form, the CDR3 reads TGTGCCAGTAGTATTCCCCTAGACTCCGCGGGCTACAATGAGCAGTTCTTC.

The chain recombines TRBV30 with TRBJ2-7; maybe TRBD1 (5 bases). There are 14 residues in the CDR3. V was clipped by 3 bases and J by 4 bases, with 16 bases between them. Germline V gene data show CDR1 as GTSNPN and CDR2 as SVGIG (reference sequence). The CDR3 sequence: CAWSRPGNGYEQYF. In DNA form, the CDR3 reads TGTGCCTGGAGCCGGCCAGGGAACGGGTACGAGCAGTACTTC.

The chain joins TRBV2 to TRBJ1-4; a possible D gene is TRBD1 (5 bases). The V end lost 3 bases, the J end lost 3 bases, and 8 bases lay between the germline ends. In germline, CDR1 is SNHLY, CDR2 FYNNEI. The CDR3 is 14 amino acids. CDR3 loop: CASSDVGANEKLFF. CDR3 sequence (DNA): TGTGCCAGCAGTGACGTAGGGGCTAATGAAAAACTGTTTTTT.

The chain couples TRBV6-5 to TRBJ2-7; 11 bases fit TRBD1. V was clipped by 10 bases and J by 0 bases; unmatched bases: 5. CDR3 size: 14 residues. Germline V gene data show CDR1 as MNHEY and CDR2 as SVGAGI. Written as DNA, the CDR3 is TGTGCCACCGCCGGGACAGGGGGCTCCTACGAGCAGTACTTC. It specifies CATAGTGGSYEQYF.

V is TRBV30 and J is TRBJ2-3, with D maybe TRBD2 (6 bases). Per the germline V gene, CDR1 is GTSNPN and CDR2 is SVGIG (reference sequence). This CDR3 has 15 residues. The V gene lost 0 bases and the J gene lost 2 bases, with 12 bases spanning the gap. CDR3 sequence (DNA): TGTGCCTGGAGTGTAGGAGGGGTGAACACAGATACGCAGTATTTT. Its protein product is CAWSVGGVNTDTQYF.

The V call is TRBV2, the J call TRBJ2-1, with 8 bases fitting TRBD2. Trimming at V came to 6 bases and at J to 1 base, leaving 8 bases not matched to a gene. Germline V CDR1 and CDR2: SNHLY, FYNNEI. This CDR3 contains 16 residues. CDR3 nucleotide sequence: TGTGCCAGCAGAGTACTCGGGGGGGGATCCTACAATGAGCAGTTCTTC. This translates into CASRVLGGGSYNEQFF. Using reference TRBV2 and TRBJ2-1 for the parts outside the CDR3, the full variable domain is EPEVTQTPSHQVTQMGQEVILRCVPISNHLYFYWYRQILGQKVEFLVSFYNNEISEKSEIFDDQFSVERPDGSNFTLKIRSTKLEDSAMYFCASRVLGGGSYNEQFFGPGTRLTVL.